Below are 29 T cell receptor beta chains sequenced from a single sample in a study of blood T cells in healthy people across ages. Sample-barcoded 5' priming and a J-beta primer mix drove a second PCR of about 6 to 12 cycles. TCRdb recomputed calls from the 5' RACE reads with MiXCR, one row per CDR3 protein. This table has around 990,000 distinct CDR3 sequences, roughly a quarter appearing once. These same data were also listed under a study on T cells of mothers and their children.

The sequenced sample consisted of blood. Receptors were obtained from a girl aged 2 to 9 in good health.

The chain carries TRBV3-1 and TRBJ2-6; the D is unclear. The CDR3 has 14 amino acids. V shed 0 bases and J shed 2 bases, with 2 bases lying between them. Germline V gene data show CDR1 as LGHDT and CDR2 as YNNKEL (reference sequence). CDR3 nucleotides: TGTGCCAGCAGCCAAGAGGCTGGGGCCAACGTCCTGACTTTC. The encoded protein is CASSQEAGANVLTF. Filled out from reference TRBV3-1 and TRBJ2-6, the complete variable domain reads DTAVSQTPKYLVTQMGNDKSIKCEQNLGHDTMYWYKQDSKKFLKIMFSYNNKELIINETVPNRFSPKSPDKAHLNLHINSLELGDSAVYFCASSQEAGANVLTFGAGSRLTVL.

The chain recombines TRBV29-1 with TRBJ2-5, with a tentative D call TRBD2 (6 bases). V was cut by 5 bases and J by 5 bases, with 15 bases left in between. In germline, CDR1 is SQVTM, CDR2 ANQGSEA. The CDR3 is 13 residues long. The CDR3 loop is CSVRSQSGETQYF. CDR3 nucleotide sequence: TGCAGCGTTCGGTCTCAAAGCGGGGAGACCCAGTACTTC.

V gene TRBV12-3 or TRBV12-4 combines with J gene TRBJ1-2; no clear D. V gave up 6 bases and J gave up 8 bases, with 13 bases separating them. The CDR3 loop spans 12 amino acids. The CDR3 DNA is TGTGCCAGCAGAGCACGGACGGGCGGCTACACCTTC. The encoded protein is CASRARTGGYTF.

The chain uses TRBV6-2 or TRBV6-3 and TRBJ2-7; D is unresolved. Per germline, CDR1 MNHEY and CDR2 SVGEGT. The CDR3 has 11 residues. Between the trimmed V and J ends, which lost 0 bases and 9 bases, there was a span of 6 bases. CDR3 residues: CASSYSRWQYF. The CDR3 DNA reads TGTGCCAGCAGTTACTCGAGGTGGCAGTACTTC.

Only a few counts were recorded for this clonotype. V usage is TRBV21-1 and J usage is TRBJ2-2. TRBV21-1 is reported as a pseudogene. This CDR3 has 13 amino acids. The CDR3 loop reads CASSTRAAGELFF. The CDR3, as DNA: TGTGCCAGCAGCACCCGTGCTGCCGGGGAGCTGTTTTTT.

The V and J genes are TRBV4-2 and TRBJ2-7; a weak D match, TRBD2 (5 bases). Per germline, CDR1 LGHNA and CDR2 YNFKEQ. The CDR3 has 16 residues. The germline V and J ends were trimmed by 1 base and 4 bases, with 17 bases remaining between them. CDR3 sequence reads: CASSQGGSGSRYEQYF. CDR3 DNA: TGTGCCAGCAGCCAAGGCGGCTCGGGAAGTAGATACGAGCAGTACTTC.

This sequence joins TRBV20-1 and TRBJ2-3, with 13 positions matching TRBD2. CDR1 DFQATT and CDR2 SNEGSKA come from the germline V gene (reference sequence). Trimming at V came to 6 bases and at J to 0 bases, leaving 6 bases not matched to a gene. The length of the CDR3 is 16 residues. This chain's CDR3 is CSATGLAGPSTDTQYF. The CDR3 region has the DNA TGCAGTGCAACGGGACTAGCGGGGCCAAGCACAGATACGCAGTATTTT.

This clonotype was detected only a few times. The V gene is TRBV19, the J gene TRBJ1-1; the D is unclear. The CDR3 has 14 residues. The V end was cut by 2 bases, the J end by 5 bases, with 12 bases between. The germline V gene has CDR1 LNHDA and CDR2 SQIVND (reference sequence). For the CDR3, the DNA is TGTGCCAGTAGTATACCATATTTTGGGACTGAAGCTTTCTTT. This encodes CASSIPYFGTEAFF.

CDR3 in amino acids: CSASERDWSTDTQYF. CDR3 bases: TGCAGTGCCTCCGAACGGGATTGGAGCACAGATACGCAGTATTTT. This sequence joins TRBV20-1 and TRBJ2-3; TRBD2 might be the D (5 bases). Germline CDR1 DFQATT, CDR2 SNEGSKA (reference sequence). The CDR3 is made up of 15 amino acids. V lost 6 bases and J lost 0, with 16 bases in between.

This clonotype was found once. The V call is TRBV15, the J call TRBJ1-1, with D hard to call. There are 13 residues in the CDR3. Trimming stripped 6 bases from V and 5 bases from J, with 13 bases between. The germline V gene has CDR1 LNHNV and CDR2 YYDKDF (reference sequence). CDR3 region: CATRSRRATEAFF. The CDR3, as DNA: TGTGCCACCAGGAGTAGGCGAGCAACTGAAGCTTTCTTT. Variable domain in full (rest from reference TRBV15 and TRBJ1-1): DAMVIQNPRYQVTQFGKPVTLSCSQTLNHNVMYWYQQKSSQAPKLLFHYYDKDFNNEADTPDNFQSRRPNTSFCFLDIRSPGLGDTAMYLCATRSRRATEAFFGQGTRLTVV.

This clonotype was seen a handful of times. The genes are TRBV24-1 and TRBJ2-1; no reliable D call. V shed 0 bases and J shed 4 bases, with 12 bases lying between them. The germline CDR1 and CDR2 sequences are KGHDR and SFDVKD. This CDR3 has 16 residues. Here the CDR3 reads CATSDLDNRVYNEQFF. The CDR3 nucleotides are TGTGCCACCAGTGATTTGGACAATAGGGTATACAATGAGCAGTTCTTC.

This clonotype was counted between two and nine times. The chain carries TRBV25-1 and TRBJ1-5, with 8 bases identical to TRBD1. CDR3 size: 14 residues. The V and J ends lost 4 bases and 6 bases, in that order; junction bases with no gene match: 5. Germline CDR1 MGHDK, CDR2 SYGVNS. CDR3 loop: CASSASGGGQPQHF. The CDR3 DNA reads TGTGCCAGCAGTGCCTCAGGGGGCGGTCAGCCCCAGCATTTT.

The chain employs TRBV7-2 and TRBJ1-2; D unclear. There are 11 residues in the CDR3. The germline V gene has CDR1 SGHTA and CDR2 FQGNSA. V lost 8 bases to trimming and J lost 5 bases, with 9 bases between them. CDR3 DNA: TGTGCCAGCCTAAGGGAGTATGGCTACACCTTC. It specifies CASLREYGYTF.

In DNA form, the CDR3 reads TGTGCCAGCAGCTTTCCGGGACAGGGGGCGCAGAACCCGGCTAGGGTCAATGAGCAGTTCTTC. Its protein product is CASSFPGQGAQNPARVNEQFF. This chain joins TRBV7-8 and TRBJ2-5; 12 bases agree with TRBD1. Gene TRBJ2-1 matches the end of the DNA better, so the J call may be wrong. The length of the CDR3 is 21 residues. Germline V gives CDR1 SGHVS, CDR2 FQNEAQ.

With respect to this clonotype: Relative to the germline gene, one junction end is altered; a read error may explain this. The rearrangement links TRBV28 to TRBJ1-4; D is possibly TRBD1 (5 bases). The CDR3 sequence is 14 residues long. CDR1 and CDR2 from the germline V gene are MDHEN and SYDVKM. The CDR3 here is CAGSRDSGNEKLFF. For the CDR3, the DNA is TGTGCCGGCAGCCGGGACTCAGGAAATGAAAAACTGTTTTTT. Drawing the rest from reference TRBV28 and TRBJ1-4, the complete variable domain is DVKVTQSSRYLVKRTGEKVFLECVQDMDHENMFWYRQDPGLGLRLIYFSYDVKMKEKGDIPEGYSVSREKKERFSLILESASTNQTSMYLCAGSRDSGNEKLFFGSGTQLSVL.

The V and J genes are TRBV7-3 and TRBJ2-3; 8 bases line up with TRBD2. Germline V CDR1 and CDR2: SGHTA, FQGTGA. The CDR3 spans 14 residues. The V segment lost 6 bases and the J segment 1 base; nucleotides outside the gene matches: 3. The CDR3 here is CASRKAGGTDTQYF. CDR3 DNA: TGTGCCAGCAGGAAAGCGGGAGGCACAGATACGCAGTATTTT. The variable domain in full, with the rest retrieved from reference TRBV7-3 and TRBJ2-3, is GAGVSQTPSNKVTEKGKYVELRCDPISGHTALYWYRQSLGQGPEFLIYFQGTGAADDSGLPNDRFFAVRPEGSVSTLKIQRTERGDSAVYLCASRKAGGTDTQYFGPGTRLTVL.

J is TRBJ1-1 and V is TRBV28, with D possibly matching TRBD1 (5 bases). The V end was cut by 8 bases, the J end by 4 bases, with 11 bases between. CDR1 and CDR2 from the germline V gene are MDHEN and SYDVKM. This CDR3 is 12 amino acids long. CDR3 nucleotide sequence: TGTGCCAGCCTAAGGGGCGCCACTGAAGCTTTCTTT. Amino acid sequence: CASLRGATEAFF.

The chain carries TRBV7-2 and TRBJ2-5; D ambiguous. Trimming removed 2 bases from V and 3 bases from J, with 7 bases in between. The germline CDR1 and CDR2 sequences are SGHTA and FQGNSA. This CDR3 is 13 amino acids long. The CDR3 protein is CASSLFLEETQYF. CDR3 in DNA: TGTGCCAGCAGCTTATTCCTGGAAGAGACCCAGTACTTC.

This clonotype has a handful of counts. The chain carries TRBV11-2 and TRBJ2-7; D gene unclear. This CDR3 contains 15 residues. Germline V gives CDR1 SGHAT, CDR2 FQNNGV. Between the trimmed V and J ends, which lost 2 bases and 3 bases, there was a span of 14 bases. CDR3 protein: CASSLYSRADYEQYF. For the CDR3, the DNA is TGTGCCAGCAGCTTATATAGTAGAGCAGACTACGAGCAGTACTTC.

This chain uses TRBV6-6 with TRBJ2-2; D is unresolved. Germline lookup yields CDR1 MNHNY and CDR2 SVGAGI (reference sequence). Trimming cost V 4 bases and J 7 bases, with 7 bases left between them. The CDR3 contains 12 residues. The CDR3 sequence: CASSSEHGELFF. The CDR3 region has the DNA TGTGCCAGCAGTTCGGAGCACGGGGAGCTGTTTTTT.

This chain links TRBV4-3 with TRBJ1-2; 11 bases are shared with TRBD1. The trim removed 4 bases at V and 5 bases at J, leaving 6 bases unmatched. Per germline, CDR1 LGHNA and CDR2 YSLEER. The CDR3 loop spans 15 amino acids. CDR3 sequence (DNA): TGCGCCAGCAGCCTGGGACAGGGGGATGTGTATGGCTACACCTTC. It encodes CASSLGQGDVYGYTF.

V gene TRBV29-1 combines with J gene TRBJ2-5; D is undetermined. Between the trimmed V and J ends, which lost 4 bases and 2 bases, there was a span of 8 bases. This CDR3 region has 12 residues. Germline CDR1 SQVTM, CDR2 ANQGSEA. The CDR3 coding sequence is TGCAGCGTTGCGATGGGGCAAGAGACCCAGTACTTC. It translates to CSVAMGQETQYF. The variable domain in full, with the rest retrieved from reference TRBV29-1 and TRBJ2-5, is SAVISQKPSRDICQRGTSLTIQCQVDSQVTMMFWYRQQPGQSLTLIATANQGSEATYESGFVIDKFPISRPNLTFSTLTVSNMSPEDSSIYLCSVAMGQETQYFGPGTRLLVL.

The chain couples TRBV9 to TRBJ1-4, with D maybe TRBD1 (6 bases). This CDR3 is 17 amino acids long. The germline V gene has CDR1 SGDLS and CDR2 YYNGEE. Between the trimmed V and J ends, which lost 4 bases and 5 bases, there was a span of 21 bases. The CDR3 protein is CASSKGGSTGPNEKLFF. The CDR3 nucleotides are TGTGCCAGCAGCAAAGGGGGTTCGACAGGACCAAATGAAAAACTGTTTTTT.

This chain links TRBV20-1 with TRBJ1-2; 8 bases are a match to TRBD1. The V segment lost 5 bases and the J segment 3 bases; nucleotides outside the gene matches: 5. The V gene's germline CDR1 is DFQATT and CDR2 SNEGSKA (reference sequence). This CDR3 contains 13 residues. The CDR3 sequence: CSASQGVHYGYTF. As DNA, the CDR3 is TGCAGTGCTTCACAGGGGGTTCACTATGGCTACACCTTC.

The CDR3 here is CASSLVHISYEQYF. For the CDR3, the DNA is TGTGCCAGCAGCTTAGTGCATATTTCCTACGAGCAGTACTTC. The rearrangement uses TRBV11-2 and TRBJ2-5; no definite D call. The J call may be in error: the DNA end matches TRBJ2-7 better. CDR1 is SGHAT and CDR2 is FQNNGV in the germline V gene. The CDR3 has 14 residues.

This chain joins TRBV4-1 and TRBJ2-2, with a possible D match to TRBD2 (6 bases). The germline V gene has CDR1 MGHRA and CDR2 YSYEKL. V was cut by 1 base and J by 5 bases, with 14 bases left in between. The CDR3 runs to 16 residues. In DNA, the CDR3 is TGCGCCAGCAGCCAAGTAGCTAGCGTTGAGACCGGGGAGCTGTTTTTT. This gives the protein CASSQVASVETGELFF.

This clonotype has more than one count but fewer than ten. This chain uses TRBV7-9 with TRBJ2-7; no reliable D call. Trimming pared 2 bases from V and 5 bases from J, leaving 16 bases between. Germline lookup yields CDR1 SEHNR and CDR2 FQNEAQ (reference sequence). The CDR3 totals 15 residues. For the CDR3, the DNA is TGTGCCAGCAGCTTACTCCCCATTGGTGGGGACGAGCAGTACTTC. Amino acids: CASSLLPIGGDEQYF.

The table lists this clonotype with a few counts. The gene calls are TRBV15 and TRBJ2-3; 8 nucleotides align to TRBD2. The trim removed 1 base at V and 4 bases at J, leaving 4 bases unmatched. Germline-derived CDR1 and CDR2 are LNHNV and YYDKDF (reference sequence). This CDR3 contains 15 residues. The CDR3: CATSRVSGGPDTQYF. Written as DNA, the CDR3 is TGTGCCACCAGCAGAGTTTCGGGGGGGCCAGATACGCAGTATTTT.

This clonotype occurred a few times. The chain carries TRBV28 and TRBJ2-5; D remains unclear. Per the germline V gene, CDR1 is MDHEN and CDR2 is SYDVKM. Trimming removed 5 bases at V and 1 base at J, with 20 bases between. The CDR3 consists of 17 residues. CDR3 in amino acids: CASSLFMTPEPQETQYF. In nucleotides, the CDR3 is TGTGCCAGCAGTCTCTTCATGACCCCGGAACCCCAAGAGACCCAGTACTTC.